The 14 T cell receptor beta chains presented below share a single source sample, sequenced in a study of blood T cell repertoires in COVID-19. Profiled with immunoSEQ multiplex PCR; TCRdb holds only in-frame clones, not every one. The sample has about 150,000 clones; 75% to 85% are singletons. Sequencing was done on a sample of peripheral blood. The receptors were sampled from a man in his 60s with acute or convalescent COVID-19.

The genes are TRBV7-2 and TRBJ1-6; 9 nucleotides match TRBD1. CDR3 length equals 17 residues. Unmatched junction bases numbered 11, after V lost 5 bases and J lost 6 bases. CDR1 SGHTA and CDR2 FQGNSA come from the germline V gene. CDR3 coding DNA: TGTGCCAGCAGCCCCCGCGCTCGGGGACAGGGTAATTCACCCCTCCACTTT. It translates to CASSPRARGQGNSPLHF.

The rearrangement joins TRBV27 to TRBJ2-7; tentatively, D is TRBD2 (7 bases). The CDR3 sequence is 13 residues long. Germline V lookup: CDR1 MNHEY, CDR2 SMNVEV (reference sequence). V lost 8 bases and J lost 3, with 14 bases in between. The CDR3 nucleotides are TGTGCCAGCTGGGGGGGCAGGGGCTACGAGCAGTACTTC. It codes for CASWGGRGYEQYF.

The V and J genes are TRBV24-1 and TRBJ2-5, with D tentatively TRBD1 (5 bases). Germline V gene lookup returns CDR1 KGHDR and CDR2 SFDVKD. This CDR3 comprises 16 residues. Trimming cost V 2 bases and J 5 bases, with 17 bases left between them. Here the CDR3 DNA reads TGTGCCACCAGTGATTCAAGGGGCGCGTTTTCGGAGACCCAGTACTTC. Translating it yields CATSDSRGAFSETQYF.

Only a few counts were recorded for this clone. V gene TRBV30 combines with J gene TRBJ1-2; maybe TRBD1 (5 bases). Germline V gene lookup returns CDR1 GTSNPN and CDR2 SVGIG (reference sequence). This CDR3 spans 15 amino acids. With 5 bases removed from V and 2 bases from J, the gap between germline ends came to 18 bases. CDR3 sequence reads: CAWGGGRLFNYGYTF. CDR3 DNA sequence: TGTGCCTGGGGGGGAGGTAGACTCTTCAACTATGGCTACACCTTC.

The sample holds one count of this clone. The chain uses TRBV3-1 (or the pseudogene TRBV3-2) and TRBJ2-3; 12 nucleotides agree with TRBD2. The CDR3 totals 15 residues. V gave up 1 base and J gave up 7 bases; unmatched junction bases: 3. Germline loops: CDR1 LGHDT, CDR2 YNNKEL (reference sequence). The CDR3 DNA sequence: TGTGCCAGCAGCCAAGGACTAGCGGGGGCAAATACGCAGTATTTT. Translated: CASSQGLAGANTQYF.

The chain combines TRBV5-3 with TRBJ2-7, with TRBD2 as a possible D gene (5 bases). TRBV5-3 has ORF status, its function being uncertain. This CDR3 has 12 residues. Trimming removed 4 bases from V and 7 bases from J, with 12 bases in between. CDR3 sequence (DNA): TGTGCCAGAAGCCAAAGAGGGTGGGAGCAGTACTTC. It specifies CARSQRGWEQYF.

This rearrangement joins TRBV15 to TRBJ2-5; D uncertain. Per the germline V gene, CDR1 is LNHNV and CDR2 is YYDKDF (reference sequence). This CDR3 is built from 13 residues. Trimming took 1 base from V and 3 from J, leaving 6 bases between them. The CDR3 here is CATSRGPKETQYF. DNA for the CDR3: TGTGCCACCAGCAGAGGGCCGAAAGAGACCCAGTACTTC.

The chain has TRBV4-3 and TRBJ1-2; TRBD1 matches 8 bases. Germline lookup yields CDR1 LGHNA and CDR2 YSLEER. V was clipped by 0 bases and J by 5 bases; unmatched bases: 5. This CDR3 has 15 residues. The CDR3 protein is CASSQDPGGIYGYTF. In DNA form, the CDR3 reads TGCGCCAGCAGCCAAGATCCAGGGGGCATATATGGCTACACCTTC.

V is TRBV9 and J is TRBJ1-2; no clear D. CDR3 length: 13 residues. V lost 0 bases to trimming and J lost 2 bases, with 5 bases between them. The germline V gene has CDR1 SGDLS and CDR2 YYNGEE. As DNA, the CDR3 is TGTGCCAGCAGCGTAGTCCTGAACTATGGCTACACCTTC. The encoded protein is CASSVVLNYGYTF.

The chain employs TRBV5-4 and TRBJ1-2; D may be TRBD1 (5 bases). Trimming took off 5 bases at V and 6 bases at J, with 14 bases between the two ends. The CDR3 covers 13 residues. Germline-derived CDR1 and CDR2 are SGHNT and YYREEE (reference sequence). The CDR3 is CASSGAAGDGYTF. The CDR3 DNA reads TGTGCCAGCAGTGGGGCAGCGGGCGATGGCTACACCTTC.

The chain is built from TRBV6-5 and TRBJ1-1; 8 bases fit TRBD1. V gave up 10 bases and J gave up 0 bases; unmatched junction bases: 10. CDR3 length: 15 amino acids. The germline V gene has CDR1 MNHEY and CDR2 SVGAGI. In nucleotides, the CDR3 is TGTGCCACCGCACAGGGGGGGGTGTTGAACACTGAAGCTTTCTTT. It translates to CATAQGGVLNTEAFF.

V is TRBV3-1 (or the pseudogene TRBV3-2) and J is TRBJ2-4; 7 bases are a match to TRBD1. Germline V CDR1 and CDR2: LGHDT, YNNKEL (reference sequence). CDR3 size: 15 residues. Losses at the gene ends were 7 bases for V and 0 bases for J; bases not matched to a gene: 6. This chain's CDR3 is CASTNQGVAKNIQYF. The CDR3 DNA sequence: TGTGCCAGCACGAATCAGGGGGTAGCCAAAAACATTCAGTACTTC.

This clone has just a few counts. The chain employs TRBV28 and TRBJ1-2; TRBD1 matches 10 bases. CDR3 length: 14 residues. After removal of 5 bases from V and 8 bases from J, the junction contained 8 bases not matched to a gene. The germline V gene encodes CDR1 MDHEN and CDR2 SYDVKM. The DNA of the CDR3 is TGTGCCAGCAGTCCGCCGGACAGGGGGAAGGGCTACACCTTC. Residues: CASSPPDRGKGYTF.

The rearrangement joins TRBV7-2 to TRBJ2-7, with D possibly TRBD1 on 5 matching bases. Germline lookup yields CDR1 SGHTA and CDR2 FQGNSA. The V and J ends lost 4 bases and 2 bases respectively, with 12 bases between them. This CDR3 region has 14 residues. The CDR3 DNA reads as TGTGCCAGCAGCTGGGGCGAGACTCCCTACGAGCAGTACTTC. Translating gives CASSWGETPYEQYF. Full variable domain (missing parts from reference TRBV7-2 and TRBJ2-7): GAGVSQSPSNKVTEKGKDVELRCDPISGHTALYWYRQSLGQGLEFLIYFQGNSAPDKSGLPSDRFSAERTGGSVSTLTIQRTQQEDSAVYLCASSWGETPYEQYFGPGTRLTVT.